The 20 T cell receptor beta chains reported below all come from one sample, sequenced in a study of regulatory and conventional T cells in RAG deficiency. Using immunoSEQ multiplex PCR, the repertoire was profiled, and TCRdb retains in-frame clones only, with some absent. The table records around 30,000 clones, around 89% of them present only once. Another study also made use of these data, one on regulatory T cells. Per that paper: Amplification used 52 TRBV primers and 13 TRBJ primers.

The specimen sequenced was CD8+ T cells sorted from blood. The origin of the receptors is a human donor in good health.

This chain links TRBV5-1 with TRBJ2-3; possibly TRBD2 for D (6 bases). The CDR3 loop spans 18 amino acids. Germline loops: CDR1 SGHRS, CDR2 YFSETQ. The V gene lost 0 bases and the J gene lost 0 bases, with 17 bases spanning the gap. The CDR3 is CASSLGGFLAGSTDTQYF. The CDR3 DNA reads TGCGCCAGCAGCTTGGGTGGGTTTCTGGCGGGGAGCACAGATACGCAGTATTTT. Drawing the rest from reference TRBV5-1 and TRBJ2-3, the complete variable domain is KAGVTQTPRYLIKTRGQQVTLSCSPISGHRSVSWYQQTPGQGLQFLFEYFSETQRNKGNFPGRFSGRQFSNSRSEMNVSTLELGDSALYLCASSLGGFLAGSTDTQYFGPGTRLTVL.

The chain couples TRBV6-5 to TRBJ2-7; no clear D. CDR3 length equals 14 residues. Germline values: CDR1 MNHEY, CDR2 SVGAGI. The V end was cut by 5 bases, the J end by 1 base, with 12 bases between. The CDR3 DNA sequence: TGTGCCAGCAGTGATTTTGACCAATCCTACGAGCAGTACTTC. Encoded protein: CASSDFDQSYEQYF.

The J gene is TRBJ2-5, the V gene TRBV7-9, with D uncertain. Germline loops: CDR1 SEHNR, CDR2 FQNEAQ (reference sequence). V was shortened by 4 bases and J by 3 bases, with 3 bases between the two germline ends. The CDR3 has 11 amino acids. DNA for the CDR3: TGTGCCAGCAGCTGGGAAGAGACCCAGTACTTC. It is translated as CASSWEETQYF.

The J gene is TRBJ1-3, the V gene TRBV11-2; weak D call: TRBD1 (6 bases). In germline, CDR1 is SGHAT, CDR2 FQNNGV. The V end was cut by 2 bases, the J end by 3 bases, with 20 bases between. The CDR3 contains 18 residues. CDR3 DNA sequence: TGTGCCAGCAGCTTAAATAACAGGGACCTTGGTGTTGGAAACACCATATATTTT. The encoded protein is CASSLNNRDLGVGNTIYF.

The CDR3, as DNA: TGTGCCAGCAGTTATAGTGTTAGCTCCTACAATGAGCAGTTCTTC. This translates into CASSYSVSSYNEQFF. The chain employs TRBV28 and TRBJ2-1; D unresolved. This CDR3 contains 15 residues. Germline CDR1 reads MDHEN; CDR2 reads SYDVKM. The V end was cut by 4 bases, the J end by 0 bases, with 10 bases between.

The V call is TRBV7-2, the J call TRBJ1-2; 7 bases map to TRBD1. V lost 5 bases to trimming and J lost 4 bases; unmatched junction nucleotides: 10. The CDR3 has 15 amino acids. Looked up from germline, CDR1 is SGHTA and CDR2 is FQGNSA. The CDR3 reads CASSVTGEFVYGYTF. The CDR3 coding sequence is TGTGCCAGCAGCGTCACAGGGGAATTCGTCTATGGCTACACCTTC.

The chain couples TRBV19 to TRBJ2-1; 14 nucleotides agree with TRBD2. V lost 1 base to trimming and J lost 2 bases; unmatched junction nucleotides: 7. Germline V lookup: CDR1 LNHDA, CDR2 SQIVND (reference sequence). The CDR3 has 19 residues. CDR3 in DNA: TGTGCCAGTAGTATAGCGACTAGCGGGAGGGCCAGCCCCTACAATGAGCAGTTCTTC. Its translation is CASSIATSGRASPYNEQFF.

This rearrangement joins TRBV29-1 to TRBJ2-3; possible D gene TRBD2, 7 bases. Germline V gene data show CDR1 as SQVTM and CDR2 as ANQGSEA. CDR3 length equals 15 residues. V gave up 1 base and J gave up 2 bases, with 13 bases separating them. CDR3 sequence: CSVEARGALTDTQYF. The CDR3 DNA reads as TGCAGCGTTGAAGCTCGGGGGGCCCTCACAGATACGCAGTATTTT.

CDR3 in DNA: TGCGCCAGCAGCTTACCTAAAACAGGAGAGGGTAACTATGGCTACACCTTC. It is translated as CASSLPKTGEGNYGYTF. The chain joins TRBV5-1 to TRBJ1-2, with a tentative D call TRBD1 (5 bases). This CDR3 comprises 17 residues. V was pared by 2 bases and J by 1 base, with 18 bases between. The germline gives CDR1 SGHRS, CDR2 YFSETQ.

V usage is TRBV5-1 and J usage is TRBJ2-2; D not certain. Trimming cost V 1 base and J 6 bases, with 4 bases left between them. Germline CDR1 and CDR2: SGHRS and YFSETQ. This CDR3 region has 12 residues. The CDR3 DNA is TGCGCCAGCAGCTTGTTTCCCGGGGAGCTGTTTTTT. As protein: CASSLFPGELFF.

This clone was recorded a few times. One end of the junction varies from germline; a read error may be responsible. The chain is built from TRBV7-3 and TRBJ1-1; tentative D call: TRBD1 (5 bases). The CDR3 extends over 13 amino acids. The germline V gene has CDR1 SGHTA and CDR2 FQGTGA. DNA of the CDR3: TGTGCCAGCAGCATAACAGGGAACACTGAAGCTTTCTTT. Its protein product is CASSITGNTEAFF.

This clone has only one observation. The chain has TRBV28 and TRBJ2-7, with 9 bases lining up with TRBD1. The CDR3 extends over 15 amino acids. CDR1 MDHEN and CDR2 SYDVKM come from the germline V gene. Unmatched junction bases numbered 4, after V lost 3 bases and J lost 1 base. As DNA, the CDR3 is TGTGCCAGCAGTTTGGCGGGACAGGGTTCCTACGAGCAGTACTTC. Protein sequence: CASSLAGQGSYEQYF. The entire variable domain, with the rest obtained from reference TRBV28 and TRBJ2-7, is as follows: DVKVTQSSRYLVKRTGEKVFLECVQDMDHENMFWYRQDPGLGLRLIYFSYDVKMKEKGDIPEGYSVSREKKERFSLILESASTNQTSMYLCASSLAGQGSYEQYFGPGTRLTVT.

The rearrangement uses TRBV4-1 and TRBJ1-2, with 7 bases that match TRBD1. This CDR3 contains 15 residues. V dropped 0 bases and J dropped 8; count of bases not matched to a gene: 9. Germline lookup yields CDR1 MGHRA and CDR2 YSYEKL. In DNA form, the CDR3 reads TGCGCCAGCAGCCAAGATTTGAGACAGGGTCACGGCTACACCTTC. Residues: CASSQDLRQGHGYTF.

Comments on this clone: Other DNA sequences from this sample encode an identical CDR3 as well. The chain carries TRBV19 and TRBJ1-5, with D maybe TRBD1 (5 bases). Germline CDR1 reads LNHDA; CDR2 reads SQIVND (reference sequence). The CDR3 covers 14 residues. Trimming removed 3 bases from V and 1 base from J, with 7 bases in between. The CDR3 region is CASSIRDSNQPQHF. The DNA for the CDR3 is TGTGCCAGTAGTATCAGGGACAGCAATCAGCCCCAGCATTTT.

The chain combines TRBV27 with TRBJ2-7; 11 positions match TRBD1. V shed 7 bases and J 3 bases; nucleotides not matched to a gene: 5. Germline CDR1 reads MNHEY; CDR2 reads SMNVEV (reference sequence). The CDR3 runs to 14 residues. The CDR3 DNA sequence: TGTGCCAGCACAAGGACAGGGGGCTTCTACGAGCAGTACTTC. Its translation: CASTRTGGFYEQYF.

The chain links TRBV27 to TRBJ1-3; the D gene is possibly TRBD1 (5 bases). Germline CDR1 reads MNHEY; CDR2 reads SMNVEV (reference sequence). The V and J ends lost 5 bases and 7 bases respectively, with 15 bases between them. This CDR3 has 14 amino acids. The CDR3 loop is CASSPYGAGNTIYF. In DNA form, the CDR3 reads TGTGCCAGCAGTCCCTACGGGGCGGGTAACACCATATATTTT.

The gene calls are TRBV11-2 and TRBJ2-4, with 8 bases lining up with TRBD1. This CDR3 contains 16 residues. Per germline, CDR1 SGHAT and CDR2 FQNNGV. V lost 6 bases, J lost 1 base, and 8 bases stayed unmatched. Here the CDR3 DNA reads TGTGCCAGCAGACCAACAGGGGGTGATGCCAAAAACATTCAGTACTTC. This sequence encodes CASRPTGGDAKNIQYF. Variable domain in full (rest from reference TRBV11-2 and TRBJ2-4): EAGVAQSPRYKIIEKRQSVAFWCNPISGHATLYWYQQILGQGPKLLIQFQNNGVVDDSQLPKDRFSAERLKGVDSTLKIQPAKLEDSAVYLCASRPTGGDAKNIQYFGAGTRLSVL.

The chain is built from TRBV27 and TRBJ1-1, with unresolved D. V was cut by 0 bases and J by 2 bases, with 10 bases left in between. The CDR3 is 15 residues long. Germline CDR1 and CDR2: MNHEY and SMNVEV (reference sequence). The CDR3 region is CASSLSRSVNTEAFF. The CDR3 bases are TGTGCCAGCAGTTTATCGAGGTCTGTCAACACTGAAGCTTTCTTT.

The chain couples TRBV9 to TRBJ1-1; D gene uncertain. The CDR3 is made up of 16 amino acids. In germline, CDR1 is SGDLS, CDR2 YYNGEE. The ends were cut back, 0 bases at V and 4 bases at J, with 16 bases in the middle. The CDR3: CASSVGPSGWRTEAFF. For the CDR3, the DNA is TGTGCCAGCAGCGTAGGTCCATCCGGTTGGCGCACTGAAGCTTTCTTT.

This rearrangement joins TRBV28 to TRBJ1-1; 10 nucleotides line up with TRBD1. The CDR3 length is 17 residues. The germline V gene encodes CDR1 MDHEN and CDR2 SYDVKM. The V gene end was trimmed by 7 bases and the J gene end by 5 bases; junction bases not matched to a gene: 16. The CDR3 is CASIIESPGTGVTEAFF. The CDR3 nucleotides are TGTGCCAGCATAATTGAGTCTCCCGGGACAGGGGTTACTGAAGCTTTCTTT. Looking up the rest from reference TRBV28 and TRBJ1-1 gives the full variable domain: DVKVTQSSRYLVKRTGEKVFLECVQDMDHENMFWYRQDPGLGLRLIYFSYDVKMKEKGDIPEGYSVSREKKERFSLILESASTNQTSMYLCASIIESPGTGVTEAFFGQGTRLTVV.